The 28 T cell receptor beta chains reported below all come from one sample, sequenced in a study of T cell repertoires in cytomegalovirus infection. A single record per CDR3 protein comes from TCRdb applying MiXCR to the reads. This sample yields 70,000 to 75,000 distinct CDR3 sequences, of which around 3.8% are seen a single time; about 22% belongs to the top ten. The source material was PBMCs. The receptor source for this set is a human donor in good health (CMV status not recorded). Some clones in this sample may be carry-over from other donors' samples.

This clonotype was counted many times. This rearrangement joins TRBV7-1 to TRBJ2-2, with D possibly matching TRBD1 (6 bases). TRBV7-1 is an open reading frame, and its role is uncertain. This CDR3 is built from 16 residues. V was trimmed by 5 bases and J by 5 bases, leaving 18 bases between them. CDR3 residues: CASSTRTVRGTGELFF. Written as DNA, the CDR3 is TGTGCCAGCAGCACCCGGACAGTCAGGGGAACCGGGGAGCTGTTTTTT.

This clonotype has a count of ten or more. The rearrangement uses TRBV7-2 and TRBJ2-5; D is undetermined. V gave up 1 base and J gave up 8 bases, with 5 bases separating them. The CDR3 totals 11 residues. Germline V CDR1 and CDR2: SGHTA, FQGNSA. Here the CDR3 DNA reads TGTGCCAGCAGCTTAGAGACTACCCAGTACTTC. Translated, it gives CASSLETTQYF.

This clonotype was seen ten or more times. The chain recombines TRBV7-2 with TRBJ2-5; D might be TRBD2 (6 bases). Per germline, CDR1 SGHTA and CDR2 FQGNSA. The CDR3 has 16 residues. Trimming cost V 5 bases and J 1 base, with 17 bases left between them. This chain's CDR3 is CASSPGGARPQETQYF. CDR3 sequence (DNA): TGTGCCAGCAGCCCGGGCGGGGCGAGACCCCAAGAGACCCAGTACTTC.

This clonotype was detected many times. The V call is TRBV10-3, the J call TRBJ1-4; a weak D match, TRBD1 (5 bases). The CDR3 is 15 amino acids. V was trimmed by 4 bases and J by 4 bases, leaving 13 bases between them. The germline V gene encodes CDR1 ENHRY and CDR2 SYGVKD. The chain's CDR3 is CAISVTGLINEKLFF. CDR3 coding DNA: TGTGCCATCAGTGTCACGGGACTGATTAATGAAAAACTGTTTTTT.

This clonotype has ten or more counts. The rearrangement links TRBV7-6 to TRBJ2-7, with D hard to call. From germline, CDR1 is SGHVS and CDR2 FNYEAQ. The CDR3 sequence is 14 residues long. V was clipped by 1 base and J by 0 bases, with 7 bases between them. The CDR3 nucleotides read TGTGCCAGCAGCTTAGAGGCCAACTCCTACGAGCAGTACTTC. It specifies CASSLEANSYEQYF.

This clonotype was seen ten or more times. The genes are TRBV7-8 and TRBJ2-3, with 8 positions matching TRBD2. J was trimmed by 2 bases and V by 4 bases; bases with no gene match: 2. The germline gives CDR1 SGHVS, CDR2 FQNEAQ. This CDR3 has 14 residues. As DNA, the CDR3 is TGTGCCAGCAGCTACGGACTAGCCACAGATACGCAGTATTTT. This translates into CASSYGLATDTQYF.

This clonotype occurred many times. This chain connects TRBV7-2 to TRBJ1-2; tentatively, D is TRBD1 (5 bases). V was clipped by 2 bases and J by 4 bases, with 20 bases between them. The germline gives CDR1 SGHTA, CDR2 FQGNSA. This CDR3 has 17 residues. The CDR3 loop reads CASSLSFERGISYGYTF. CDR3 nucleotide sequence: TGTGCCAGCAGCTTAAGTTTCGAAAGGGGCATTAGCTATGGCTACACCTTC.

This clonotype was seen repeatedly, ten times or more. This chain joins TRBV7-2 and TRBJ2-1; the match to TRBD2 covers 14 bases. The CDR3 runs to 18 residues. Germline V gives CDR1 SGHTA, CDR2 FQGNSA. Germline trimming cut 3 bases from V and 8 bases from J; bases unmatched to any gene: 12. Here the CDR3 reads CASSFPRGGLAGGYEQFF. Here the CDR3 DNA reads TGTGCCAGCAGCTTCCCCCGAGGAGGACTAGCGGGAGGTTATGAGCAGTTCTTC. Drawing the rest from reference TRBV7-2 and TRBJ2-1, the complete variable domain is GAGVSQSPSNKVTEKGKDVELRCDPISGHTALYWYRQSLGQGLEFLIYFQGNSAPDKSGLPSDRFSAERTGGSVSTLTIQRTQQEDSAVYLCASSFPRGGLAGGYEQFFGPGTRLTVL.

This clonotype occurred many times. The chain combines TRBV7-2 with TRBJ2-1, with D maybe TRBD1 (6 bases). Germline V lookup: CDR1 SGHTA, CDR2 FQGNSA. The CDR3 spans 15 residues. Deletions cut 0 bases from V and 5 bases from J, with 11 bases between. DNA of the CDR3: TGTGCCAGCAGCTTAGCGGGACAAACCAACAATGAGCAGTTCTTC. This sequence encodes CASSLAGQTNNEQFF.

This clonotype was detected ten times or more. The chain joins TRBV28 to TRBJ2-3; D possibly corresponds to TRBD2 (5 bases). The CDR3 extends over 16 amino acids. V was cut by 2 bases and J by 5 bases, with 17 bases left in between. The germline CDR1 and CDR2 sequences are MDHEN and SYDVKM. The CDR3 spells CASSLLSGLDVDTQYF. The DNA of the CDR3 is TGTGCCAGCAGTTTACTCTCGGGGTTGGATGTAGATACGCAGTATTTT.

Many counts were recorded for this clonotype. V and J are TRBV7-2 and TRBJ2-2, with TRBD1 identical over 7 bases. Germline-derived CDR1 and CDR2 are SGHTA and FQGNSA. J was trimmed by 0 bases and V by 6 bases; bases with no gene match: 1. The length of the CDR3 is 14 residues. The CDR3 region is CASRTGANTGELFF. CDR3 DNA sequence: TGTGCCAGCAGAACAGGGGCGAACACCGGGGAGCTGTTTTTT.

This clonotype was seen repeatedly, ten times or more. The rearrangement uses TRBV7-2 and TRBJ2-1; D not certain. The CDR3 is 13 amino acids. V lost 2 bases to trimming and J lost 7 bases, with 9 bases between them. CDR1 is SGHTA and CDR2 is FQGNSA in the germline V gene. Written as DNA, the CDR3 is TGTGCCAGCAGCTTAACCGGGTTAAATGAGCAGTTCTTC. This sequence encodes CASSLTGLNEQFF.

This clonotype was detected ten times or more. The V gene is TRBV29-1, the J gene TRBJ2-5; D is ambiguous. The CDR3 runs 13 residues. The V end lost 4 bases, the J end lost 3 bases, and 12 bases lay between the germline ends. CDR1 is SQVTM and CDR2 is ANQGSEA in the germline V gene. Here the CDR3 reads CSVGMETEETQYF. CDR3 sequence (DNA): TGCAGCGTTGGGATGGAGACTGAAGAGACCCAGTACTTC.

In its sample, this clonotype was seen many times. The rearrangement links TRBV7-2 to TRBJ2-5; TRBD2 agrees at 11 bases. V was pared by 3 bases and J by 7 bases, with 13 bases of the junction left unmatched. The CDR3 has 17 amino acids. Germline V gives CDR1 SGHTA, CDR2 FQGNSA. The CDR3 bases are TGTGCCAGCAGCTTGGGGGCCCTAGCGGGGGGAGGAGGGACCCAGTACTTC. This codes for CASSLGALAGGGGTQYF.

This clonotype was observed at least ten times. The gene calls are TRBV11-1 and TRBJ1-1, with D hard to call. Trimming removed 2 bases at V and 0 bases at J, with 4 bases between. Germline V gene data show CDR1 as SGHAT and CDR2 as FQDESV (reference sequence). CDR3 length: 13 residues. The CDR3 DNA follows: TGTGCCAGCAGCTTACACGTGAACACTGAAGCTTTCTTT. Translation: CASSLHVNTEAFF.

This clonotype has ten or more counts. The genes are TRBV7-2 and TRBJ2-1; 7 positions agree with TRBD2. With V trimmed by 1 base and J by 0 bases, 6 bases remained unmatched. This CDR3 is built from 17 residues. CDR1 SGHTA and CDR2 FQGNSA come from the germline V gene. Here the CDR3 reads CASSLVPAGFSYNEQFF. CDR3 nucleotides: TGTGCCAGCAGCTTAGTTCCAGCGGGATTCTCCTACAATGAGCAGTTCTTC.

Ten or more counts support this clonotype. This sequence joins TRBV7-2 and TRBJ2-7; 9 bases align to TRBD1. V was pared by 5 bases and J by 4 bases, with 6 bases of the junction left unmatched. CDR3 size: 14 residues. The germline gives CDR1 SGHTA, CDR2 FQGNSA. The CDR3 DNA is TGTGCCAGCAGCCAGAGGACAGGGGCGTACGAGCAGTACTTC. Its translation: CASSQRTGAYEQYF.

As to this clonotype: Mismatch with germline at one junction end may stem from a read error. CDR3 DNA sequence: TGTGCCAGCAGTATAGATCCAGGGGGCACCGGGGAGCTGTCTTTT. Protein: CASSIDPGGTGELSF. This rearrangement joins TRBV7-2 to TRBJ2-2; 8 bases match TRBD1. The CDR3 runs 15 residues. Germline CDR1 SGHTA, CDR2 FQGNSA.

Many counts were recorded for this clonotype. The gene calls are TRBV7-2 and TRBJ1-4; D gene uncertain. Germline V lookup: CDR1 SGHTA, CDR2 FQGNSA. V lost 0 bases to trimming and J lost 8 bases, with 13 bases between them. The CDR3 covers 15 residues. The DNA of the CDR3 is TGTGCCAGCAGCTTAGCTAGGACGGTGACGGAAAAACTGTTTTTT. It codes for CASSLARTVTEKLFF.

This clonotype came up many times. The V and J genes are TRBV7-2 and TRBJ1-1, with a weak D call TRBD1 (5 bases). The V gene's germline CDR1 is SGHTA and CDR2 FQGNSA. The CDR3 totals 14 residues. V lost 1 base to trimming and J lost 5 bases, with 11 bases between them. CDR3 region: CASSLGGAGTEAFF. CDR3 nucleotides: TGTGCCAGCAGCTTAGGGGGCGCGGGGACTGAAGCTTTCTTT.

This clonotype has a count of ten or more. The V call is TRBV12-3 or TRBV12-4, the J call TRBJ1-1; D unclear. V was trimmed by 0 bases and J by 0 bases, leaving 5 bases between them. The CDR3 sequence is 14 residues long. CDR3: CASSLAGLNTEAFF. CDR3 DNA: TGTGCCAGCAGTTTAGCAGGGTTGAACACTGAAGCTTTCTTT.

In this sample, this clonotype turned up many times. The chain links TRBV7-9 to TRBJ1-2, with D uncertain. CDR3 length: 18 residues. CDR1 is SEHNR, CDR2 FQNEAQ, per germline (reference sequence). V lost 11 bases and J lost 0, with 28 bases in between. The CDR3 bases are TGTGCCTCAGCGAAAATTAGGACGTCTTCCTGGGCTAACTATGGCTACACCTTC. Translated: CASAKIRTSSWANYGYTF.

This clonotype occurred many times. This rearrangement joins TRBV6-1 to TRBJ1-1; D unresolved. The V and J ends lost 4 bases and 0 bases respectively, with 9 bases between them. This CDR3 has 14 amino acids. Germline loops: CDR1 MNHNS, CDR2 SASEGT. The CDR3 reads CASSGAPMNTEAFF. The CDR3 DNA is TGTGCCAGCAGTGGGGCACCTATGAACACTGAAGCTTTCTTT.

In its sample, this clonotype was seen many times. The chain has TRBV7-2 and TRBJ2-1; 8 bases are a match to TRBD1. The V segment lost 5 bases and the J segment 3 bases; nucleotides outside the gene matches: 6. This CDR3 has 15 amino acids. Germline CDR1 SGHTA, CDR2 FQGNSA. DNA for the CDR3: TGTGCCAGCAGCCCAATAGACAGGGGCTACAATGAGCAGTTCTTC. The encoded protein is CASSPIDRGYNEQFF.

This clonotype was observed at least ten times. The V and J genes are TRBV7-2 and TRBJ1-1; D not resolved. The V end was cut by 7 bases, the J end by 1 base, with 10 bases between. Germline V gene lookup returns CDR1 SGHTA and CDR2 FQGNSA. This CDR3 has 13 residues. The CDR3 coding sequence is TGTGCCAGCAACGCCGGGTGGAACACTGAAGCTTTCTTT. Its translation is CASNAGWNTEAFF. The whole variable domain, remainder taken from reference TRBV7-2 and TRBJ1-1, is GAGVSQSPSNKVTEKGKDVELRCDPISGHTALYWYRQSLGQGLEFLIYFQGNSAPDKSGLPSDRFSAERTGGSVSTLTIQRTQQEDSAVYLCASNAGWNTEAFFGQGTRLTVV.

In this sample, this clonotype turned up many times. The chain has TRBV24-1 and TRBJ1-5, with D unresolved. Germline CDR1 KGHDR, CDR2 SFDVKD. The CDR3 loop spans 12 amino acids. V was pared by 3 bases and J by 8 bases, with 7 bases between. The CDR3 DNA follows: TGTGCCACCAGTGATGCCGGGGAGCCCCAGCATTTT. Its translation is CATSDAGEPQHF.

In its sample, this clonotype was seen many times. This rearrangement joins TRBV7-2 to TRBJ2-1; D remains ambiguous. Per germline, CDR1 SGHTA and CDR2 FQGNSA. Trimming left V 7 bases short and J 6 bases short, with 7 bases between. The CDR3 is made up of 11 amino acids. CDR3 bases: TGTGCCAGCACCTCGTCCAATGAGCAGTTCTTC. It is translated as CASTSSNEQFF.

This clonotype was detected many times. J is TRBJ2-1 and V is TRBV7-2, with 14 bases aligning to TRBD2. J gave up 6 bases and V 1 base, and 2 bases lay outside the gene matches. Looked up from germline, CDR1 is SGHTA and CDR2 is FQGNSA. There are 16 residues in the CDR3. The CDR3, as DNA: TGTGCCAGCAGCTTAGTTGGGACTAGCGGGAGCAATGAGCAGTTCTTC. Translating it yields CASSLVGTSGSNEQFF.